This TCR beta chain was sequenced during a study of cytomegalovirus exposure and HLA in healthy donors. This CDR3 has 12 amino acids. V was shortened by 0 bases and J by 4 bases, with 4 bases between the two germline ends. Germline V gives CDR1 GTSNPN, CDR2 SVGIG (reference sequence). Primers: 60 Vbeta forward and 13 Jbeta reverse. The method was immunoSEQ multiplex PCR; TCRdb's version includes in-frame clones alone and lacks a portion of them. The table includes 55,000 to 80,000 clones, 74% detected once. The sequence was obtained from a woman in her twenties or thirties in good health and CMV-seropositive. V usage is TRBV30 and J usage is TRBJ2-1; no clear D gene. Specimen: PBMCs. The CDR3 spells CAWSVRYNEQFF. In DNA, the CDR3 is TGTGCCTGGAGTGTTCGGTACAATGAGCAGTTCTTC.